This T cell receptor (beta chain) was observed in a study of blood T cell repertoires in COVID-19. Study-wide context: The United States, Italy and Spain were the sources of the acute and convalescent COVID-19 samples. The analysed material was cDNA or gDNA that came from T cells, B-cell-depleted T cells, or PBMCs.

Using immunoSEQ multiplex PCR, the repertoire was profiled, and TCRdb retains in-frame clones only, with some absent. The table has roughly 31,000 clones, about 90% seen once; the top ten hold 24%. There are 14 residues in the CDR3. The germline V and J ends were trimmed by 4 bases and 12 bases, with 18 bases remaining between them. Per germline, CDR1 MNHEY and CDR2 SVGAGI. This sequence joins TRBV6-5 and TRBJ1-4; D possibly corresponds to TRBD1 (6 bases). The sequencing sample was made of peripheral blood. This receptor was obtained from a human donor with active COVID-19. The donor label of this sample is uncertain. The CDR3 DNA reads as TGTGCCAGCAGTTCCCCCGCGGACAGAGGAGAACTGTTTTTT. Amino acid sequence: CASSSPADRGELFF.